This paragraph reports one T cell receptor (beta chain). Its specificity is not known. This sample was included in a study of cytomegalovirus exposure and HLA in healthy donors. Germline CDR1 is GTSNPN and CDR2 is SVGIG (reference sequence). V was pared by 8 bases and J by 5 bases, with 18 bases between. This CDR3 contains 13 residues. Points from the study as a whole: Among the most significant clusters, several appeared linked to common viral pathogens in a later analysis.

60 Vbeta and 13 Jbeta primers were used in PCR. Method: immunoSEQ multiplex PCR; TCRdb's copy keeps in-frame clones and lacks some. The table has 150,000 to 200,000 clones, about 81% seen once. The specimen sequenced was PBMCs. The sequence derives from a girl aged 5 to 17 in good health and CMV-seropositive. The chain links TRBV30 to TRBJ1-2, with TRBD1 as a possible D gene (5 bases). CDR3 amino acids: CARYQGPTYGYTF. In DNA form, the CDR3 reads TGTGCCCGATACCAGGGCCCCACGTATGGCTACACCTTC.